Below, 5 T cell receptor beta chains from the same sample are listed, as sequenced in a study of CD8 T cells in ankylosing spondylitis. Each CDR3 protein is one row after TCRdb ran MiXCR on the 5' RACE reads. This table has 200,000 or so distinct CDR3 sequences, about 26% appearing once. The sample comprised blood, either unsorted or a sorted T cell fraction (not recorded which). These receptor sequences come from a male donor with ankylosing spondylitis or in good health (not recorded which).

This sequence joins TRBV4-1 and TRBJ1-3, with D unclear. Germline V lookup: CDR1 MGHRA, CDR2 YSYEKL. This CDR3 is built from 15 residues. The V end was cut by 4 bases, the J end by 3 bases, with 13 bases between. CDR3 sequence: CASSLVDIGGNTIYF. The CDR3 coding sequence is TGCGCCAGCAGCCTAGTAGACATTGGTGGAAACACCATATATTTT.

As for this clonotype: A much larger clone differs by one base, so this may be a read error. The rearrangement uses TRBV5-6 and TRBJ2-7, with D hard to call. CDR1 is SGHDT and CDR2 is YYEEEE in the germline V gene. This CDR3 region has 14 residues. CDR3 nucleotide sequence: TGTTCCAGCAGCTTGGCGGTTGGTAGCCTGGAGCAGTACTTC. This sequence encodes CSSSLAVGSLEQYF.

This clonotype was recorded at least ten times. The CDR3: CASSWGTEQYF. CDR3 nucleotide sequence: TGTGCCAGCAGTTGGGGGACCGAGCAGTACTTC. The chain combines TRBV12-3 or TRBV12-4 with TRBJ2-7, with D perhaps TRBD1 or TRBD2 (5 bases each). CDR3 length: 11 amino acids. The ends were cut back, 4 bases at V and 6 bases at J, with 7 bases in the middle.

There are many counts of this clonotype. The rearrangement uses TRBV28 and TRBJ2-7, with 8 bases fitting TRBD1. Germline V CDR1 and CDR2: MDHEN, SYDVKM. V was clipped by 8 bases and J by 2 bases; unmatched bases: 8. The CDR3 is made up of 14 amino acids. The CDR3 is CASGDRGLTYEQYF. DNA for the CDR3: TGTGCCAGCGGAGACAGGGGCTTGACCTACGAGCAGTACTTC.

The rearrangement uses TRBV5-5 and TRBJ2-5; D uncertain. Germline lookup yields CDR1 SGHKS and CDR2 YYEKEE (reference sequence). Trimming shortened V by 4 bases and J by 0 bases, and 19 bases separated the two germline ends. The length of the CDR3 is 17 residues. Here the CDR3 reads CASSLDAGPGYQETQYF. CDR3 DNA: TGTGCCAGCAGCCTGGACGCCGGGCCAGGATACCAAGAGACCCAGTACTTC.